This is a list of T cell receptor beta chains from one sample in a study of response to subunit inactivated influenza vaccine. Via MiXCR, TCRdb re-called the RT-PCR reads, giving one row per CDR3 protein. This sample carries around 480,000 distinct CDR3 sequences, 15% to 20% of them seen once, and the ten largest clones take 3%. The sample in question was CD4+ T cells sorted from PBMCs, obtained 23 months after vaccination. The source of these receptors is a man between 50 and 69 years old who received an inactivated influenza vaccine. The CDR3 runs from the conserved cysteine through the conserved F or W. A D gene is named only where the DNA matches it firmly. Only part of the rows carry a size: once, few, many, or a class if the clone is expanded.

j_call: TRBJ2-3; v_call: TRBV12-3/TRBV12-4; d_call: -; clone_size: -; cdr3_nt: TGTGCCAGCAGCCACGGCCAGGGCACAGATACGCAGTATTTT; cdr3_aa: CASSHGQGTDTQYF
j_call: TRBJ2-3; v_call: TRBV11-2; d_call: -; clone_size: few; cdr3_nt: TGTGCCAGCAGCTTAGCCCCTAGAGGAGGGGTCGAAGATACGCAGTATTTT; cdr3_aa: CASSLAPRGGVEDTQYF
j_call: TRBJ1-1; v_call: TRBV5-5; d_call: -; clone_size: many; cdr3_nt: TGTGCCAGCAGCTTGGGGGTCGGACAGAACACTGAAGCTTTCTTT; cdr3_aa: CASSLGVGQNTEAFF
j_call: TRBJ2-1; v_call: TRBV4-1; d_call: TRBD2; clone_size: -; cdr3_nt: TGCGCCAGCAGCCAAGTTCCTACCCAAAGCGGGGGATACTACAATGAGCAGTTCTTC; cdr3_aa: CASSQVPTQSGGYYNEQFF
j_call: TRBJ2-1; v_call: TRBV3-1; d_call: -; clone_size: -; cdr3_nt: TGTGCCAGCAGCCATGTTAATGAGCAGTTCTTC; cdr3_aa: CASSHVNEQFF
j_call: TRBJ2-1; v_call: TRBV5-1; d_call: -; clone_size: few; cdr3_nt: TGCGCCAGCAGCCCGTTGGCTTCGTACAATGAGCAGTTCTTC; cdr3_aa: CASSPLASYNEQFF
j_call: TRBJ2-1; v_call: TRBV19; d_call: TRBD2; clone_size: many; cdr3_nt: TGTGCCAGTAGGATAGCGGGAGGGCCATACAATGAGCAGTTCTTC; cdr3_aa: CASRIAGGPYNEQFF
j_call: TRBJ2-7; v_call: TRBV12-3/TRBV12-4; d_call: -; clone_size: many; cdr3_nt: TGTGCCAGCAGTTTAAACGCTGGGGTCGACGAGCAGTACTTC; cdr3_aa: CASSLNAGVDEQYF
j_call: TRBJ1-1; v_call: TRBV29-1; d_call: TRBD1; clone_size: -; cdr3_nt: TGCAGCGGTTCCGGGACAGGGCAAGCTTTCTTT; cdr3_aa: CSGSGTGQAFF
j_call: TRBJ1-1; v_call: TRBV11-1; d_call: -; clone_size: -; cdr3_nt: TGTGCCAGCAGCTCCCCTCGGACAGTTAACACTGAAGCTTTCTTT; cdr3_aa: CASSSPRTVNTEAFF
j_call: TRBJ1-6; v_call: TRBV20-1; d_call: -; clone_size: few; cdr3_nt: TGCAGTGCTATCCAAGGAGGTAGCTCCTATAATTCACCCCTCCACTTT; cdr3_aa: CSAIQGGSSYNSPLHF
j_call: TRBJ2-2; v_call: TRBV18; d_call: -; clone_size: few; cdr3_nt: TGTGCCAGCTCACCACGGAGCGTTGGATCTGTCGGGGAGCTGTTTTTT; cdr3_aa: CASSPRSVGSVGELFF
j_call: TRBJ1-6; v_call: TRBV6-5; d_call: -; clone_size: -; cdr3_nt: TGTGCCAGCAGTTACTCAGGGACGAGAAATAATTCACCCCTCCACTTT; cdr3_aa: CASSYSGTRNNSPLHF
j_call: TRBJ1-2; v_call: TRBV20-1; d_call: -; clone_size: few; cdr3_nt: TGCAGTGCTAGAGAGTCTTCAGGGCGCTATGGCTACACCTTC; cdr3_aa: CSARESSGRYGYTF
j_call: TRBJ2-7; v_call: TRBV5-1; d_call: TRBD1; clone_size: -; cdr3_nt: TGCGCCAGCAGCTTGCGTTGGACAGGGAACGAGCAGTACTTC; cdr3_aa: CASSLRWTGNEQYF
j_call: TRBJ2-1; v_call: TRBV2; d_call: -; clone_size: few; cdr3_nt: TGTGCCAGCAAGAAGTCTGCAGAAGTTGGCTCCTACAATGAGCAGTTCTTC; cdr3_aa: CASKKSAEVGSYNEQFF
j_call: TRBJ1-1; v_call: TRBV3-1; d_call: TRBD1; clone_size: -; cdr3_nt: TGTGCCAGCAGCCCTAGGACAGGGCATCGGCACACTGAAGCTTTCTTT; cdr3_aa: CASSPRTGHRHTEAFF
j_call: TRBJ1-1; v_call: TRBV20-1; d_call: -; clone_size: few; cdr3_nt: TGCAGTGCTAGACCCTCTCGCCCGGACAGAATGAACACTGAAGCTTTCTTT; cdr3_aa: CSARPSRPDRMNTEAFF
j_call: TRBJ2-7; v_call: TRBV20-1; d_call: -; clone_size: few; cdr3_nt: TGCAGTGCTAGCCCTCGACAGGCGGTCTACGAGCAGTACTTC; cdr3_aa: CSASPRQAVYEQYF
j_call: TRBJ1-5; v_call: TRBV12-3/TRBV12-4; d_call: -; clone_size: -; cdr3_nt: TGTGCCAGCAGTTTTGGACTGACGAAACAGCCCCAGCATTTT; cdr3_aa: CASSFGLTKQPQHF
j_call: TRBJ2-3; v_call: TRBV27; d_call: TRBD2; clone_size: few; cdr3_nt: TGTGCCAGCAGTTTGACTAGCGGCCTAGGGACGCAGTATTTT; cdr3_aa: CASSLTSGLGTQYF
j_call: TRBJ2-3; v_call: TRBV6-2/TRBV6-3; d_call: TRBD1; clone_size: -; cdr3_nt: TGTGCCAGCAGATGGACAGGGAGGCCAGATACGCAGTATTTT; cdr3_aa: CASRWTGRPDTQYF
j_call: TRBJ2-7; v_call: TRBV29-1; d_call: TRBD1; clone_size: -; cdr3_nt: TGCAGCGCCATGCGGGACAGGGGGAACGAGCAGTACTTC; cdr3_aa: CSAMRDRGNEQYF
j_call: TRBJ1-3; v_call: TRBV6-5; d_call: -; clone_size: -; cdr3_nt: TGTGCCAGCAGTTTACTCGCGGGGGGCGCGTCCTCAGGAAACACCATATATTTT; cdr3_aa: CASSLLAGGASSGNTIYF
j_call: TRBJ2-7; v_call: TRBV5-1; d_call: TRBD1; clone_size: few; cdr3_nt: TGCGCCAGCAGCAGGGACAGGTTCGAGCAGTACTTC; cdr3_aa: CASSRDRFEQYF
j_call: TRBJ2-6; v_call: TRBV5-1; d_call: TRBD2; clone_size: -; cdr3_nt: TGCGCCAGCAGCTCCGGGGGGAGCTCTGGGGCCAACGTCCTGACTTTC; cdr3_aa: CASSSGGSSGANVLTF
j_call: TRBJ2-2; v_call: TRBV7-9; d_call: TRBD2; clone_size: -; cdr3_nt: TGTGCCAGCAGCTTAGTTCGGACTAGCACCGGGGAGCTGTTTTTT; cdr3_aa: CASSLVRTSTGELFF
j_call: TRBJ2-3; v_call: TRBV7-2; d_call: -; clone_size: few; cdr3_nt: TGTGCCAGCAGCCTCAGGAGGGGGGCCACAGATACGCAGTATTTT; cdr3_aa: CASSLRRGATDTQYF